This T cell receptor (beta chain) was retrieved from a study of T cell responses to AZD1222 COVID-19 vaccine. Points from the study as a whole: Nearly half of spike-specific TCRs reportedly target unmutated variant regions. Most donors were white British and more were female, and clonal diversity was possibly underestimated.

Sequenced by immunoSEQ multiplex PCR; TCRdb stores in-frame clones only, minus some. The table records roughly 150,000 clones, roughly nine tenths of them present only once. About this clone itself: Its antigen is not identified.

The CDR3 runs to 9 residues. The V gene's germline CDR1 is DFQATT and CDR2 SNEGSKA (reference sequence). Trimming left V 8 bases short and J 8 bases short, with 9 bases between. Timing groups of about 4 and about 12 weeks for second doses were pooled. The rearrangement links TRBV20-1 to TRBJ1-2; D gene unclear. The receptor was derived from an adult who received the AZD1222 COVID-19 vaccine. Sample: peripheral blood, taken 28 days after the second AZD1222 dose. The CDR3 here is CSPSGGYTF. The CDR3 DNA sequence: TGCAGTCCCTCGGGAGGCTACACCTTC.